This T cell receptor (beta chain) was captured in a study of blood T cell repertoires in COVID-19. Study in general: The United States, Italy and Spain were the sources of the acute and convalescent COVID-19 samples.

CDR3 length equals 13 residues. Germline V gene data show CDR1 as SGHTA and CDR2 as FQGNSA. V was pared by 5 bases and J by 7 bases, with 11 bases between. Within the 2 weeks before study entry, each person in the exposed group met a COVID-19 case. This table comes from immunoSEQ multiplex PCR, and its TCRdb copy is limited to in-frame clones, with some not included. The sample lists 200,000 to 250,000 clones, 75% to 90% occurring once. Specimen: PBMCs or T cells enriched from blood (not recorded which). The V gene is TRBV7-2, the J gene TRBJ2-2; a weak D match, TRBD1 (6 bases). The TCR originated in a woman in her 30s who had been exposed to COVID-19. The CDR3 is CASSQDRLGELFF. DNA of the CDR3: TGTGCCAGCAGCCAGGACAGACTCGGGGAGCTGTTTTTT.